This passage covers 30 T cell receptor beta chains from one sample sequenced in a study of a mutant IDH1 vaccine in newly diagnosed glioma. No antigen has been identified for these receptors. Using immunoSEQ multiplex PCR, the repertoire was profiled, and TCRdb retains in-frame clones only, with some absent. The repertoire holds tens of thousands of clones, with under 90% as singletons. Specified time point: week 11, during vaccination. Each dose of the vaccine consisted of 300 ug of mutant IDH1 20-mer peptide, with topical imiquimod. Source: PBMCs, taken from a glioma patient whose treatment included an IDH1 peptide vaccine. The origin of the receptors is a man younger than 40 with glioma.

The chain links TRBV19 to TRBJ1-2, with TRBD1 as a possible D gene (5 bases). The CDR3 has 15 amino acids. V gave up 4 bases and J gave up 2 bases, with 14 bases separating them. Germline CDR1 is LNHDA and CDR2 is SQIVND (reference sequence). CDR3 region: CASSTIQQVNYGYTF. CDR3 bases: TGTGCCAGTAGTACTATTCAACAGGTCAACTATGGCTACACCTTC.

This chain joins TRBV5-1 and TRBJ2-7; the match to TRBD1 covers 12 bases. Trimming removed 4 bases from V and 0 bases from J; junction bases left unmatched: 8. From germline, CDR1 is SGHRS and CDR2 YFSETQ. The CDR3 extends over 17 amino acids. The CDR3 nucleotides are TGCGCCAGCAGCAGGGGACAGGGGGCCCCCAGCTCCTACGAGCAGTACTTC. Amino acids: CASSRGQGAPSSYEQYF. Combining the CDR3 with reference TRBV5-1 and TRBJ2-7 gives the whole variable domain KAGVTQTPRYLIKTRGQQVTLSCSPISGHRSVSWYQQTPGQGLQFLFEYFSETQRNKGNFPGRFSGRQFSNSRSEMNVSTLELGDSALYLCASSRGQGAPSSYEQYFGPGTRLTVT.

This chain joins TRBV12-5 and TRBJ2-5; D not certain. The V gene's germline CDR1 is LGHNT and CDR2 FRNRAP. Trimming pared 1 base from V and 5 bases from J, leaving 14 bases between. This CDR3 has 15 amino acids. CDR3 in amino acids: CASGLDVSLEETQYF. CDR3 coding DNA: TGTGCTAGTGGTTTGGATGTGTCTCTCGAGGAGACCCAGTACTTC.

J is TRBJ2-3 and V is TRBV5-4; maybe TRBD2 (5 bases). Germline V gives CDR1 SGHNT, CDR2 YYREEE (reference sequence). The CDR3 runs to 13 residues. The V end was cut by 4 bases, the J end by 3 bases, with 9 bases between. The CDR3 sequence: CASSLRGTDTQYF. CDR3 DNA: TGTGCCAGCAGCCTACGCGGGACAGATACGCAGTATTTT.

The chain couples TRBV28 to TRBJ2-3; D unresolved. CDR1 MDHEN and CDR2 SYDVKM come from the germline V gene. The ends were cut back, 5 bases at V and 2 bases at J, with 5 bases in the middle. The CDR3 totals 12 residues. CDR3 DNA: TGTGCCAGCAGTCTCGCCACAGATACGCAGTATTTT. This codes for CASSLATDTQYF.

This clone turned up a few times. The identical CDR3 is also encoded by other nucleotide sequences in the sample. This rearrangement joins TRBV28 to TRBJ1-1; D uncertain. The CDR3 is made up of 13 amino acids. The V gene's germline CDR1 is MDHEN and CDR2 SYDVKM. Trimming took 4 bases from V and 1 from J, leaving 7 bases between them. CDR3 nucleotide sequence: TGTGCCAGCAGTTATCCAGGGAACACTGAAGCTTTCTTT. This sequence encodes CASSYPGNTEAFF.

This clone was seen just once. The rearrangement joins TRBV10-1 to TRBJ2-7, with D perhaps assigned TRBD1 or TRBD2 (5 bases each). Per germline, CDR1 WNHNN and CDR2 SYGVQD (reference sequence). This CDR3 has 11 residues. The V and J ends lost 8 bases and 2 bases respectively, with 7 bases between them. This CDR3 reads CASGDPYEQYF. Here the CDR3 DNA reads TGCGCCAGCGGGGACCCCTACGAGCAGTACTTC.

This clone was seen more than once but under ten times. CDR3 residues: CASSTVPGQVGQAFF. DNA for the CDR3: TGTGCCAGTAGTACCGTCCCGGGACAGGTGGGGCAAGCTTTCTTT. J is TRBJ1-1 and V is TRBV19; 8 nucleotides align to TRBD1. The CDR3 sequence is 15 residues long. The V gene end was trimmed by 4 bases and the J gene end by 9 bases; junction bases not matched to a gene: 13. Per germline, CDR1 LNHDA and CDR2 SQIVND (reference sequence).

The chain is built from TRBV6-5 and TRBJ1-1; D call uncertain. Germline CDR1 MNHEY, CDR2 SVGAGI. Trimming took 3 bases from V and 1 from J, leaving 9 bases between them. CDR3 length equals 14 residues. CDR3 sequence: CASSYRAANTEAFF. The CDR3 coding sequence is TGTGCCAGCAGTTATCGGGCAGCGAACACTGAAGCTTTCTTT.

V usage is TRBV10-1 and J usage is TRBJ1-5; 8 bases match TRBD1. Germline CDR1 WNHNN, CDR2 SYGVQD (reference sequence). The CDR3 consists of 16 residues. V shed 6 bases and J 3 bases; nucleotides not matched to a gene: 10. The CDR3 loop reads CASSATGEAFNQPQHF. CDR3 DNA sequence: TGCGCCAGCAGCGCGACAGGGGAGGCATTCAATCAGCCCCAGCATTTT.

This rearrangement joins TRBV7-9 to TRBJ2-1, with D maybe TRBD2 (6 bases). The V end lost 1 base, the J end lost 11 bases, and 18 bases lay between the germline ends. Germline-derived CDR1 and CDR2 are SEHNR and FQNEAQ (reference sequence). CDR3 length equals 15 residues. CDR3 coding DNA: TGTGCCAGCAGCTTAGGCCACACTGGGGGGAAGAAGCAGTTCTTC. It translates to CASSLGHTGGKKQFF. The entire variable domain, with the rest obtained from reference TRBV7-9 and TRBJ2-1, is as follows: DTGVSQNPRHKITKRGQNVTFRCDPISEHNRLYWYRQTLGQGPEFLTYFQNEAQLEKSRLLSDRFSAERPKGSFSTLEIQRTEQGDSAMYLCASSLGHTGGKKQFFGPGTRLTVL.

The chain couples TRBV19 to TRBJ2-7; TRBD1 is a possible D gene (7 bases). The germline gives CDR1 LNHDA, CDR2 SQIVND (reference sequence). The ends were cut back, 9 bases at V and 2 bases at J, with 14 bases in the middle. This CDR3 comprises 13 residues. The DNA for the CDR3 is TGTGCCAGCCGGGGGCAGGGGGCCTACGAGCAGTACTTC. This sequence encodes CASRGQGAYEQYF.

The rearrangement links TRBV4-1 to TRBJ2-3; D may be TRBD2 (6 bases). CDR3 size: 16 residues. Germline CDR1 MGHRA, CDR2 YSYEKL. V lost 2 bases and J lost 4, with 16 bases in between. The CDR3: CASSQHSGGAPDTQYF. CDR3 in DNA: TGCGCCAGCAGCCAACACAGTGGAGGGGCTCCAGATACGCAGTATTTT.

Here the CDR3 reads CASSVTRVATETQYF. The CDR3 DNA is TGTGCCAGCTCAGTAACCAGGGTTGCTACAGAGACCCAGTACTTC. The V call is TRBV18, the J call TRBJ2-5; D perhaps matches TRBD1 (5 bases). Germline lookup yields CDR1 KGHSH and CDR2 LQKENI. Trimming shortened V by 5 bases and J by 4 bases, and 17 bases separated the two germline ends. This CDR3 is 15 amino acids long. Using reference TRBV18 and TRBJ2-5 for the parts outside the CDR3, the full variable domain is NAGVMQNPRHLVRRRGQEARLRCSPMKGHSHVYWYRQLPEEGLKFMVYLQKENIIDESGMPKERFSAEFPKEGPSILRIQQVVRGDSAAYFCASSVTRVATETQYFGPGTRLLVL.

This chain links TRBV18 with TRBJ1-1; possibly TRBD1 for D (5 bases). The V gene's germline CDR1 is KGHSH and CDR2 LQKENI. V shed 3 bases and J shed 1 base, with 12 bases lying between them. CDR3 length: 15 amino acids. CDR3 sequence: CASSPLGPQNTEAFF. The CDR3 nucleotides are TGTGCCAGCTCACCTTTGGGACCACAGAACACTGAAGCTTTCTTT.

The chain is built from TRBV2 and TRBJ2-1; D might be TRBD1 (6 bases). The germline CDR1 and CDR2 sequences are SNHLY and FYNNEI. The length of the CDR3 is 13 residues. The CDR3 is CAGPGASYNEQFF. The CDR3 DNA reads as TGTGCGGGGCCAGGGGCCTCGTACAATGAGCAGTTCTTC.

The chain couples TRBV5-1 to TRBJ2-7; 7 bases match TRBD1. Losses at the gene ends were 0 bases for V and 4 bases for J; bases not matched to a gene: 4. From germline, CDR1 is SGHRS and CDR2 YFSETQ. This CDR3 has 14 residues. The CDR3 region has the DNA TGCGCCAGCAGCTTGGGGGACAGCGTATACGAGCAGTACTTC. Translating gives CASSLGDSVYEQYF.

The chain employs TRBV18 and TRBJ2-3, with 12 bases fitting TRBD2. V was pared by 3 bases and J by 7 bases, with 5 bases of the junction left unmatched. The CDR3 has 15 amino acids. Looked up from germline, CDR1 is KGHSH and CDR2 is LQKENI. This CDR3 reads CASSPPSGRDHTQYF. CDR3 DNA: TGTGCCAGCTCACCGCCTAGCGGGAGGGACCATACGCAGTATTTT.

This clone was observed a few times. The chain recombines TRBV7-9 with TRBJ1-5; D is ambiguous. V lost 2 bases and J 2 bases, leaving 10 bases between the germline ends. Looked up from germline, CDR1 is SEHNR and CDR2 is FQNEAQ (reference sequence). CDR3 length: 15 amino acids. CDR3 sequence (DNA): TGTGCCAGCAGCTTAACAGCGGCGGGCAATCAGCCCCAGCATTTT. It codes for CASSLTAAGNQPQHF.

The rearrangement joins TRBV7-3 to TRBJ2-3; the D gene could be TRBD1 or TRBD2 (6 bases each). Germline V gene data show CDR1 as SGHTA and CDR2 as FQGTGA. This CDR3 comprises 14 residues. V shed 5 bases and J shed 3 bases, with 12 bases lying between them. The CDR3 sequence is CASSVGGSTDTQYF. CDR3 DNA sequence: TGTGCCAGCAGCGTAGGGGGGTCGACAGATACGCAGTATTTT.

The chain recombines TRBV25-1 with TRBJ2-3; TRBD1 might be the D (6 bases). Germline-derived CDR1 and CDR2 are MGHDK and SYGVNS. CDR3 length: 14 amino acids. Trimming stripped 5 bases from V and 4 bases from J, with 13 bases between. In DNA form, the CDR3 reads TGTGCCAGCAGTAAGACCTCAGGGGCAGATACGCAGTATTTT. Its translation: CASSKTSGADTQYF.

This sequence joins TRBV10-3 and TRBJ2-1, with D possibly being TRBD1 (6 bases). CDR1 is ENHRY, CDR2 SYGVKD, per germline. V was shortened by 11 bases and J by 8 bases, with 13 bases between the two germline ends. This CDR3 has 11 amino acids. The CDR3 loop reads CASGQSDEQFF. The CDR3 nucleotides are TGTGCCTCCGGACAGTCAGATGAGCAGTTCTTC.

J is TRBJ1-3 and V is TRBV29-1, with D unclear. The CDR3 is 14 residues long. Trimming took 4 bases from V and 0 from J, leaving 10 bases between them. Germline V lookup: CDR1 SQVTM, CDR2 ANQGSEA. CDR3: CSVVSKSSGNTIYF. CDR3 coding DNA: TGCAGCGTTGTGTCCAAGAGCTCTGGAAACACCATATATTTT.

The rearrangement uses TRBV7-2 and TRBJ2-5; the D is unclear. V was clipped by 5 bases and J by 2 bases, with 12 bases between them. The CDR3 contains 14 residues. Germline CDR1 is SGHTA and CDR2 is FQGNSA. The CDR3 bases are TGTGCCAGCAGCCCGTATGGATTACAAGAGACCCAGTACTTC. This translates into CASSPYGLQETQYF.

This sequence joins TRBV7-9 and TRBJ2-5; D is uncertain. The J call may be wrong; the DNA end is better matched by TRBJ2-7. This CDR3 region has 12 residues. Per germline, CDR1 SEHNR and CDR2 FQNEAQ (reference sequence). The CDR3 coding sequence is TGTGCCAGCCGCGGTGGGTCCTACGAGCAGTACTTC. Translated: CASRGGSYEQYF.

CDR3 residues: CASSESRATTNGYTF. As DNA, the CDR3 is TGCGCCAGCAGTGAGTCGAGGGCTACAACTAATGGCTACACCTTC. The rearrangement uses TRBV10-2 and TRBJ1-2; D remains ambiguous. Germline CDR1 is WSHSY and CDR2 is SAAADI. Trimming left V 0 bases short and J 6 bases short, with 14 bases between. The CDR3 loop spans 15 amino acids.

The chain carries TRBV2 and TRBJ2-5; D possibly matches TRBD1 or TRBD2 (5 bases each). The V gene's germline CDR1 is SNHLY and CDR2 FYNNEI. CDR3 length: 13 amino acids. V lost 7 bases and J lost 5, with 14 bases in between. The CDR3 reads CASIRDLFETQYF. The CDR3 nucleotides read TGTGCCAGCATTAGGGACCTTTTTGAGACCCAGTACTTC. Looking up the rest from reference TRBV2 and TRBJ2-5 gives the full variable domain: EPEVTQTPSHQVTQMGQEVILRCVPISNHLYFYWYRQILGQKVEFLVSFYNNEISEKSEIFDDQFSVERPDGSNFTLKIRSTKLEDSAMYFCASIRDLFETQYFGPGTRLLVL.

This chain connects TRBV11-2 to TRBJ2-3; 7 bases align to TRBD2. The trim removed 0 bases at V and 4 bases at J, leaving 13 bases unmatched. The germline gives CDR1 SGHAT, CDR2 FQNNGV. The CDR3 contains 18 residues. The CDR3 nucleotides read TGTGCCAGCAGCTTAGAACTGTCTAGCGGAGAAGGGGCAGATACGCAGTATTTT. Its translation is CASSLELSSGEGADTQYF.

This chain connects TRBV19 to TRBJ1-4, with 8 bases that match TRBD1. The CDR3 consists of 15 residues. The V gene end was trimmed by 5 bases and the J gene end by 4 bases; junction bases not matched to a gene: 6. CDR1 LNHDA and CDR2 SQIVND come from the germline V gene (reference sequence). CDR3 in DNA: TGTGCCAGTAGTCGTGGACAGGGTGGTAATGAAAAACTGTTTTTT. Translating it yields CASSRGQGGNEKLFF.

V gene TRBV7-7 combines with J gene TRBJ2-1, with 14 bases that match TRBD2. Germline CDR1 SSHAT, CDR2 FNYEAQ (reference sequence). This CDR3 region has 15 residues. V shed 5 bases and J 10 bases; nucleotides not matched to a gene: 7. The CDR3 DNA is TGTGCCAGCAGCCAGGGACTAGCGGGAGCGGGGGAGCAGTTCTTC. This translates into CASSQGLAGAGEQFF.